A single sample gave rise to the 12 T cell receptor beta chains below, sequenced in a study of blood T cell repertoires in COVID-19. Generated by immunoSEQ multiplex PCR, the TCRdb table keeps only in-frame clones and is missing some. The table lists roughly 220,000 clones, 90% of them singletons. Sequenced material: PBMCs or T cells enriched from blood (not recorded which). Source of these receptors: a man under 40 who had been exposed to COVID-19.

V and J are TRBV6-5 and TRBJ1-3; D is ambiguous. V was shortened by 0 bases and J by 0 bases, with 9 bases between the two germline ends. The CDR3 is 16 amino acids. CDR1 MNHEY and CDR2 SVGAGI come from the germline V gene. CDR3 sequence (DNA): TGTGCCAGCAGTTACTCACCGAGAAGCTCTGGAAACACCATATATTTT. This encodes CASSYSPRSSGNTIYF.

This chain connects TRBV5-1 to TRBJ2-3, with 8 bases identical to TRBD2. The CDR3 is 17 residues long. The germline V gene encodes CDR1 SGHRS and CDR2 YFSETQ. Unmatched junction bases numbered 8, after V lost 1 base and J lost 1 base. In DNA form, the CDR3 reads TGCGCCAGCAGCTTGTGGAGCGGGGGCCGGGGCACAGATACGCAGTATTTT. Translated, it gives CASSLWSGGRGTDTQYF.

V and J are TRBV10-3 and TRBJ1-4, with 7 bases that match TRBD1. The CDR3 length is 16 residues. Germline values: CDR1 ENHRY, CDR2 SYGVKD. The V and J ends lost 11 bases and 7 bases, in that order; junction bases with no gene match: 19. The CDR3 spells CAARSSTGVEGEKLFF. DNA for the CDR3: TGTGCCGCTCGTTCTAGCACAGGGGTAGAAGGTGAAAAACTGTTTTTT.

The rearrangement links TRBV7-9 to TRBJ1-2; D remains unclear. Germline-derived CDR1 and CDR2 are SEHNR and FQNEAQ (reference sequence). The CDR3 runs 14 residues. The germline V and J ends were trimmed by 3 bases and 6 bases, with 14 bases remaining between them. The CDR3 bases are TGTGCCAGCAGCTTTCGTCCGACTGAGAATGGCTACACCTTC. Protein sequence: CASSFRPTENGYTF.

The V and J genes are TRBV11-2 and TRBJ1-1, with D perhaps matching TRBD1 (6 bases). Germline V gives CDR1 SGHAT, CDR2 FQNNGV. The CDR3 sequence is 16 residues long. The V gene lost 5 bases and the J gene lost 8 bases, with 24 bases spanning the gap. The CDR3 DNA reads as TGTGCCAGCAGCGATTTTGGGGGACATCACGGGGTCGAAGCTTTCTTT. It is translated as CASSDFGGHHGVEAFF.

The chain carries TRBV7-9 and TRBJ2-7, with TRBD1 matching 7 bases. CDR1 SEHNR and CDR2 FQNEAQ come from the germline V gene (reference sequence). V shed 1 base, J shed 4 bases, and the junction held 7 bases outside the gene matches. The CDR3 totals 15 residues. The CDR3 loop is CASSLEDRPLYEQYF. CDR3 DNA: TGTGCCAGCAGCTTAGAGGACAGGCCGCTTTACGAGCAGTACTTC.

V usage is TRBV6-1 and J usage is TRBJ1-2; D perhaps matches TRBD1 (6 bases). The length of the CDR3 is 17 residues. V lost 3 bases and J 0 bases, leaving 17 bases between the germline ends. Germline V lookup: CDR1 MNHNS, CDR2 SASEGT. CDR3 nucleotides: TGTGCCAGCAGTGACGGCAGGGGCCGGGTAGCTAACTATGGCTACACCTTC. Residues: CASSDGRGRVANYGYTF.

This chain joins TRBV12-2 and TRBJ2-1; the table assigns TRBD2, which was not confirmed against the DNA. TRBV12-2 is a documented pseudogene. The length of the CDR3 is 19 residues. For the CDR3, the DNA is TGTGCAAGTCGCTTGGAACTCAGCGGGGGCCGATTCTCCTACAATGAGCAGTTCTTC. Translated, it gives CASRLELSGGRFSYNEQFF.

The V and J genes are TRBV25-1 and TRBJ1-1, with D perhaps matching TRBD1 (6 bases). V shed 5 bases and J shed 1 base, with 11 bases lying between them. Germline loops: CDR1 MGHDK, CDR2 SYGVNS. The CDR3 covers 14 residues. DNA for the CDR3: TGTGCCAGCAGTTCAAGGACAGCGAACACTGAAGCTTTCTTT. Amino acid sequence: CASSSRTANTEAFF.

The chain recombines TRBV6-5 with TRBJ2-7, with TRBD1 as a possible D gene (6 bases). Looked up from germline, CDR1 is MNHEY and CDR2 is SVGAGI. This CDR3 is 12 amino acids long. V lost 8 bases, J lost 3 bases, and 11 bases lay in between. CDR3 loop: CASRTADYEQYF. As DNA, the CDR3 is TGTGCCAGCCGGACAGCGGACTACGAGCAGTACTTC.

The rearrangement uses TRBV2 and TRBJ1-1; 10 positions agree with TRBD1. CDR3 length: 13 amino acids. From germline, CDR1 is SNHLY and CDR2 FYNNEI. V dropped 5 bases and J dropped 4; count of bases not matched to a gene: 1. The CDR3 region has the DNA TGTGCCAGCAGTAGGACAGGGGGCACTGAAGCTTTCTTT. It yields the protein CASSRTGGTEAFF.

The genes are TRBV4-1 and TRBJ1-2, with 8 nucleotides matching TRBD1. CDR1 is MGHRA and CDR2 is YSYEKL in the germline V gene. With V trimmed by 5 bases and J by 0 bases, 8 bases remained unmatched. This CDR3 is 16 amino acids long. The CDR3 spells CASSSYRGEANYGYTF. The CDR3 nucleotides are TGCGCCAGCAGCTCTTACAGGGGGGAAGCTAACTATGGCTACACCTTC.